Each of the 25 T cell receptor beta chains below was sequenced from the same sample in a study of blood T cell repertoires in COVID-19. Clones were read by immunoSEQ multiplex PCR, and TCRdb kept only the in-frame ones, dropping some. The sample contains some 53,000 clones, less than 95% of which appear only once. Sequencing was carried out using peripheral blood. The receptor set was obtained from a human donor in a cohort sampled during active COVID-19.

This chain uses TRBV3-1 (or the pseudogene TRBV3-2) with TRBJ2-7, with no clear D. V lost 4 bases and J lost 3, with 16 bases in between. The CDR3 length is 15 residues. CDR1 and CDR2 from the germline V gene are LGHDT and YNNKEL (reference sequence). This CDR3 is CASSLNPTPGYEQYF. The CDR3 bases are TGTGCCAGCAGCCTAAATCCGACTCCCGGCTACGAGCAGTACTTC.

This clone was counted once. The V and J genes are TRBV1 and TRBJ1-5. TRBV1 is marked as a pseudogene. The CDR3 has 16 residues. DNA for the CDR3: TGCACCAGCAGCCAAGAAAAGTCGGGAAGCAATCAGCCCCAGCATTTT. This codes for CTSSQEKSGSNQPQHF.

The table lists this clone with a few counts. The V gene is TRBV5-1, the J gene TRBJ1-2; 11 bases fit TRBD1. CDR1 is SGHRS and CDR2 is YFSETQ in the germline V gene. The V and J ends lost 5 bases and 7 bases, in that order; junction bases with no gene match: 7. The CDR3 spans 14 residues. The CDR3 bases are TGCGCCAGCAGATCGGACAGGGGGCCTTCTGGCTACACCTTC. This codes for CASRSDRGPSGYTF. Using reference TRBV5-1 and TRBJ1-2 for the parts outside the CDR3, the full variable domain is KAGVTQTPRYLIKTRGQQVTLSCSPISGHRSVSWYQQTPGQGLQFLFEYFSETQRNKGNFPGRFSGRQFSNSRSEMNVSTLELGDSALYLCASRSDRGPSGYTFGSGTRLTVV.

The chain combines TRBV15 with TRBJ1-3; D possibly corresponds to TRBD1 (5 bases). This CDR3 is built from 16 residues. V lost 0 bases and J 0 bases, leaving 9 bases between the germline ends. Looked up from germline, CDR1 is LNHNV and CDR2 is YYDKDF (reference sequence). This chain's CDR3 is CATSRERGPSGNTIYF. CDR3 nucleotides: TGTGCCACCAGCAGAGAGCGGGGCCCCTCTGGAAACACCATATATTTT.

This rearrangement joins TRBV29-1 to TRBJ2-1, with 11 bases lining up with TRBD2. This CDR3 contains 15 residues. V lost 4 bases to trimming and J lost 2 bases; unmatched junction nucleotides: 4. Per germline, CDR1 SQVTM and CDR2 ANQGSEA. The CDR3 nucleotides are TGCAGCGTTGTGGGACTAGCGGCGGCCTACAATGAGCAGTTCTTC. Amino acids: CSVVGLAAAYNEQFF.

The V and J genes are TRBV6-5 and TRBJ2-3, with 8 bases lining up with TRBD1. CDR1 and CDR2 (germline): MNHEY, SVGAGI. The V gene end was trimmed by 5 bases and the J gene end by 3 bases; junction bases not matched to a gene: 7. The CDR3 covers 15 residues. CDR3 region: CASSLDRGKTDTQYF. The CDR3 coding sequence is TGTGCCAGCAGTCTCGACAGGGGAAAAACAGATACGCAGTATTTT.

The rearrangement joins TRBV18 to TRBJ2-1; 7 nucleotides align to TRBD2. The CDR3 length is 16 residues. V shed 3 bases and J 1 base; nucleotides not matched to a gene: 6. Germline V CDR1 and CDR2: KGHSH, LQKENI. Written as DNA, the CDR3 is TGTGCCAGCTCACCGGAGGCTAGCGGTTCCTACAATGAGCAGTTCTTC. It codes for CASSPEASGSYNEQFF.

This clone was observed once. The gene calls are TRBV18 and TRBJ1-5; 9 bases line up with TRBD1. Germline CDR1 reads KGHSH; CDR2 reads LQKENI. The CDR3 loop spans 14 amino acids. V was clipped by 4 bases and J by 4 bases; unmatched bases: 2. This CDR3 is CASSRQGVNQPQHF. The DNA of the CDR3 is TGTGCCAGCTCACGACAGGGGGTAAATCAGCCCCAGCATTTT.

The gene calls are TRBV7-8 and TRBJ2-2, with D unclear. Trimming shortened V by 5 bases and J by 7 bases, and 8 bases separated the two germline ends. This CDR3 has 12 amino acids. Looked up from germline, CDR1 is SGHVS and CDR2 is FQNEAQ. CDR3 nucleotides: TGTGCCAGCAGCACCATCGGCGGGGAGCTGTTTTTT. As protein: CASSTIGGELFF.

The V call is TRBV11-2, the J call TRBJ2-3, with 7 nucleotides matching TRBD2. The CDR3 sequence is 16 residues long. Germline CDR1 and CDR2: SGHAT and FQNNGV. The junction had 11 bases not matched to a gene; V was cut back by 5 bases and J by 3 bases. The CDR3 region is CASSLRSSGATDTQYF. As DNA, the CDR3 is TGTGCCAGCAGCCTCCGATCTAGCGGAGCAACAGATACGCAGTATTTT.

The rearrangement uses TRBV5-4 and TRBJ1-2; D possibly corresponds to TRBD1 (5 bases). V lost 0 bases and J 4 bases, leaving 13 bases between the germline ends. The CDR3 covers 15 residues. Per the germline V gene, CDR1 is SGHNT and CDR2 is YYREEE (reference sequence). The CDR3 here is CASSLAQGLFYGYTF. CDR3 nucleotide sequence: TGTGCCAGCAGCTTGGCCCAGGGACTATTCTATGGCTACACCTTC.

This chain links TRBV9 with TRBJ1-1; no clear D. Germline CDR1 is SGDLS and CDR2 is YYNGEE. This CDR3 comprises 14 residues. V was cut by 0 bases and J by 1 base, with 7 bases left in between. CDR3 coding DNA: TGTGCCAGCAGCGTAGACGAGCGGAACACTGAAGCTTTCTTT. It translates to CASSVDERNTEAFF.

This chain connects TRBV11-2 to TRBJ2-1; a weak D match, TRBD2 (6 bases). Trimming shortened V by 6 bases and J by 4 bases, and 13 bases separated the two germline ends. CDR3 size: 14 residues. Germline V gene data show CDR1 as SGHAT and CDR2 as FQNNGV. The CDR3 DNA reads as TGTGCCAGCAGGAGCGGGTCCGGTTACAATGAGCAGTTCTTC. Translating gives CASRSGSGYNEQFF.

The CDR3 sequence is CASRLNHRGLYEQYF. The CDR3 DNA sequence: TGCGCCAGCAGGTTGAACCACAGGGGTCTGTACGAGCAGTACTTC. The rearrangement joins TRBV5-1 to TRBJ2-7, with TRBD1 matching 7 bases. CDR3 length equals 15 residues. Germline V gene data show CDR1 as SGHRS and CDR2 as YFSETQ. V gave up 5 bases and J gave up 4 bases; unmatched junction bases: 12.

This rearrangement joins TRBV5-1 to TRBJ2-5; 7 bases fit TRBD2. V was clipped by 4 bases and J by 0 bases; unmatched bases: 3. The CDR3 is 14 amino acids. Germline V gives CDR1 SGHRS, CDR2 YFSETQ. CDR3 in DNA: TGCGCCAGCAGCCCCGGGACTAACCAAGAGACCCAGTACTTC. Amino acid sequence: CASSPGTNQETQYF.

This chain connects TRBV4-1 to TRBJ2-3, with 8 bases lining up with TRBD2. With 4 bases clipped from V and 3 bases from J, the junction kept 3 bases outside the gene matches. CDR1 MGHRA and CDR2 YSYEKL come from the germline V gene. The CDR3 runs to 14 residues. The CDR3 coding sequence is TGCGCCAGCAGCCGGGGACTAGTTACAGATACGCAGTATTTT. It is translated as CASSRGLVTDTQYF.

J is TRBJ2-3 and V is TRBV11-2; 10 bases are shared with TRBD2. The CDR3 spans 17 residues. Germline V lookup: CDR1 SGHAT, CDR2 FQNNGV. V trimming: 5 bases; J trimming: 3 bases; junction bases outside the gene matches: 11. The CDR3 DNA sequence: TGTGCCAGCAGCCCCCTGGTTTCTAGCGGGAGAACAGATACGCAGTATTTT. This gives the protein CASSPLVSSGRTDTQYF.

The chain joins TRBV10-1 to TRBJ2-2; D remains ambiguous. CDR1 and CDR2 from the germline V gene are WNHNN and SYGVQD (reference sequence). V was pared by 3 bases and J by 2 bases, with 7 bases between. The CDR3 consists of 14 residues. Here the CDR3 reads CASSDRSNTGELFF. The CDR3 DNA is TGCGCCAGCAGTGACAGATCTAACACCGGGGAGCTGTTTTTT.

The V and J genes are TRBV15 and TRBJ2-1; the D gene is possibly TRBD1 (6 bases). Per germline, CDR1 LNHNV and CDR2 YYDKDF (reference sequence). Trimming left V 0 bases short and J 4 bases short, with 28 bases between. The CDR3 loop spans 21 amino acids. DNA of the CDR3: TGTGCCACCAGCAGAGATAACGGGGACACCCGGTCCGGGAAAAAATACAATGAGCAGTTCTTC. Amino acids: CATSRDNGDTRSGKKYNEQFF.

This clone was observed a single time. The chain recombines TRBV7-9 with TRBJ1-5; D not resolved. The CDR3 runs 12 residues. Germline-derived CDR1 and CDR2 are SEHNR and FQNEAQ (reference sequence). V dropped 1 base and J dropped 5 bases, with 3 bases sitting between them. This chain's CDR3 is CASSLVDQPQHF. CDR3 in DNA: TGTGCCAGCAGCTTAGTCGATCAGCCCCAGCATTTT. Combining the CDR3 with reference TRBV7-9 and TRBJ1-5 gives the whole variable domain DTGVSQNPRHKITKRGQNVTFRCDPISEHNRLYWYRQTLGQGPEFLTYFQNEAQLEKSRLLSDRFSAERPKGSFSTLEIQRTEQGDSAMYLCASSLVDQPQHFGDGTRLSIL.

J is TRBJ1-1 and V is TRBV5-4; D call uncertain. Trimming left V 1 base short and J 3 bases short, with 10 bases between. This CDR3 contains 14 residues. Germline lookup yields CDR1 SGHNT and CDR2 YYREEE (reference sequence). The DNA for the CDR3 is TGTGCCAGCAGCTTGAAGGGAGCGGACACTGAAGCTTTCTTT. This codes for CASSLKGADTEAFF.

This chain joins TRBV30 and TRBJ2-2, with D unresolved. CDR3 length: 14 amino acids. Germline CDR1 GTSNPN, CDR2 SVGIG (reference sequence). Deletions cut 2 bases from V and 5 bases from J, with 12 bases between. The CDR3 loop is CAWSRGGRTGELFF. CDR3 nucleotide sequence: TGTGCCTGGAGTAGAGGCGGTCGGACCGGGGAGCTGTTTTTT.

V is TRBV2 and J is TRBJ2-7; no reliable D call. The V gene's germline CDR1 is SNHLY and CDR2 FYNNEI. The ends were cut back, 6 bases at V and 6 bases at J, with 15 bases in the middle. This CDR3 is built from 13 residues. The CDR3 DNA is TGTGCCAGCAGCCTCGCCCGAGCAGGCGAGCAGTACTTC. Protein sequence: CASSLARAGEQYF.

The rearrangement uses TRBV18 and TRBJ1-3, with D perhaps TRBD1 (5 bases). The CDR3 consists of 15 residues. Germline V gives CDR1 KGHSH, CDR2 LQKENI. Trimming stripped 3 bases from V and 0 bases from J, with 9 bases between. CDR3 sequence (DNA): TGTGCCAGCTCACCTCCGGGGGGCTCTGGAAACACCATATATTTT. It translates to CASSPPGGSGNTIYF.

V is TRBV15 and J is TRBJ2-6; weak D call: TRBD2 (6 bases). Germline CDR1 and CDR2: LNHNV and YYDKDF (reference sequence). V lost 5 bases and J lost 4, with 12 bases in between. The CDR3 has 15 amino acids. The chain's CDR3 is CATSGGLGGANVLTF. CDR3 in DNA: TGTGCCACCAGCGGGGGGTTGGGAGGGGCCAACGTCCTGACTTTC.